The T cell receptor (beta chain) under discussion was sequenced for a study of T cells after posttransplantation cyclophosphamide. Study-level results: Donor CD8+ memory clones often dominated recipient blood repertoires at later times. Skin or GI-infiltrating T cells shared few TRB sequences with blood.

Some clones are missing from TCRdb's copy, which holds only in-frame ones; the method was immunoSEQ multiplex PCR. The sample lists tens of thousands of clones; roughly 92% were seen once. This CDR3 has 15 residues. CDR1 is MGHRA and CDR2 is YSYEKL in the germline V gene. The V end lost 4 bases, the J end lost 0 bases, and 11 bases lay between the germline ends. With regard to this clone: Its antigen is not known.

This sequence originates from a woman aged 45 to 65 in good health and a related stem cell transplant donor. This chain links TRBV4-1 with TRBJ2-3; possibly TRBD1 for D (6 bases). Material: PBMCs. CDR3 amino acids: CASSPRDKSTDTQYF. DNA of the CDR3: TGCGCCAGCAGCCCTCGGGACAAGAGCACAGATACGCAGTATTTT.